Listed here are 14 T cell receptor beta chains from one sample, sequenced in a study of blood T cell repertoires in COVID-19. Libraries were prepared by immunoSEQ multiplex PCR; TCRdb keeps only in-frame clonotypes and omits some of them. The data hold 40,000 to 65,000 clones, with 75% to 90% observed a single time. The sample consisted of peripheral blood. The receptors come from an elderly man with acute or convalescent COVID-19.

V is TRBV12-3 or TRBV12-4 and J is TRBJ1-3, with D possibly matching TRBD1 (5 bases). Trimming left V 2 bases short and J 8 bases short, with 7 bases between. CDR3 length equals 12 residues. CDR3 sequence: CASSLRGDTIYF. The DNA of the CDR3 is TGTGCCAGCAGTTTACGGGGGGACACCATATATTTT.

The chain recombines TRBV6-6 with TRBJ2-2; 9 nucleotides agree with TRBD1. The CDR3 has 16 residues. Germline V lookup: CDR1 MNHNY, CDR2 SVGAGI (reference sequence). With 2 bases clipped from V and 1 base from J, the junction kept 2 bases outside the gene matches. CDR3 coding DNA: TGTGCCAGCAGTTACCCGGGACAGGGGAACACCGGGGAGCTGTTTTTT. This encodes CASSYPGQGNTGELFF.

Here the CDR3 reads CASSYLTGDQPQHF. Here the CDR3 DNA reads TGTGCCAGCAGTTACCTGACAGGGGATCAGCCCCAGCATTTT. The chain uses TRBV6-6 and TRBJ1-5; TRBD1 matches at 8 bases. Per the germline V gene, CDR1 is MNHNY and CDR2 is SVGAGI (reference sequence). The CDR3 consists of 14 residues. The ends lost 2 bases at V and 5 bases at J; junction bases unmatched: 2.

The chain couples TRBV11-3 to TRBJ2-2; no clear D gene. The CDR3 is made up of 14 amino acids. Looked up from germline, CDR1 is SGHNT and CDR2 is YENEEA. Trimming shortened V by 1 base and J by 5 bases, and 8 bases separated the two germline ends. In nucleotides, the CDR3 is TGTGCCAGCAGCTTAGTCTCGTTGACCGGGGAGCTGTTTTTT. Translated, it gives CASSLVSLTGELFF.

This clone was seen a handful of times. The V gene is TRBV18, the J gene TRBJ1-5, with 7 bases aligning to TRBD1. V shed 4 bases and J 0 bases; nucleotides not matched to a gene: 3. The germline gives CDR1 KGHSH, CDR2 LQKENI. The CDR3 covers 15 residues. The chain's CDR3 is CASSRDSHSNQPQHF. Here the CDR3 DNA reads TGTGCCAGCTCACGGGACAGCCATAGCAATCAGCCCCAGCATTTT. Supplemented by reference TRBV18 and TRBJ1-5, the full variable domain reads NAGVMQNPRHLVRRRGQEARLRCSPMKGHSHVYWYRQLPEEGLKFMVYLQKENIIDESGMPKERFSAEFPKEGPSILRIQQVVRGDSAAYFCASSRDSHSNQPQHFGDGTRLSIL.

This clone was picked up one time. The V gene is TRBV19, the J gene TRBJ1-4; perhaps TRBD1 as D (6 bases). CDR1 is LNHDA, CDR2 SQIVND, per germline (reference sequence). The CDR3 sequence is 15 residues long. Trimming took 5 bases from V and 2 from J, leaving 12 bases between them. The CDR3 DNA reads as TGTGCCAGTAGTTCACAGGGAACCACTAATGAAAAACTGTTTTTT. The encoded protein is CASSSQGTTNEKLFF.

The rearrangement links TRBV18 to TRBJ2-1; D might be TRBD2 (7 bases). Germline CDR1 and CDR2: KGHSH and LQKENI. The V end was cut by 6 bases, the J end by 8 bases, with 14 bases between. This CDR3 is built from 13 residues. The CDR3 loop reads CASSIGGEYEQFF. CDR3 DNA: TGTGCCAGCTCGATAGGGGGGGAATATGAGCAGTTCTTC. The full variable domain, with the rest looked up from reference TRBV18 and TRBJ2-1, is NAGVMQNPRHLVRRRGQEARLRCSPMKGHSHVYWYRQLPEEGLKFMVYLQKENIIDESGMPKERFSAEFPKEGPSILRIQQVVRGDSAAYFCASSIGGEYEQFFGPGTRLTVL.

This clone was seen only a few times. The rearrangement uses TRBV10-1 and TRBJ1-6, with D possibly being TRBD1 (5 bases). The CDR3 consists of 13 residues. Germline V gene sequence: CDR1 WNHNN, CDR2 SYGVQD (reference sequence). The V gene lost 4 bases and the J gene lost 7 bases, with 8 bases spanning the gap. The CDR3 nucleotides read TGCGCCAGCAGTGGACAGAAAAATTCACCCCTCCACTTT. Translated, it gives CASSGQKNSPLHF.

The chain joins TRBV7-9 to TRBJ1-2, with 8 bases identical to TRBD1. The ends lost 4 bases at V and 1 base at J; junction bases unmatched: 8. Germline V gene sequence: CDR1 SEHNR, CDR2 FQNEAQ (reference sequence). This CDR3 has 16 residues. The CDR3 loop reads CASSSFGQGDNYGYTF. CDR3 sequence (DNA): TGTGCCAGCAGCTCTTTCGGACAGGGTGATAACTATGGCTACACCTTC.

The chain carries TRBV5-4 and TRBJ2-7, with 7 bases lining up with TRBD1. The trim removed 2 bases at V and 3 bases at J, leaving 5 bases unmatched. CDR1 and CDR2 from the germline V gene are SGHNT and YYREEE (reference sequence). The CDR3 length is 14 residues. The CDR3 loop reads CASSFDRVNYEQYF. In DNA form, the CDR3 reads TGTGCCAGCAGCTTCGACAGGGTTAACTACGAGCAGTACTTC. Full variable domain (outside the CDR3, taken from reference TRBV5-4 and TRBJ2-7): ETGVTQSPTHLIKTRGQQVTLRCSSQSGHNTVSWYQQALGQGPQFIFQYYREEENGRGNFPPRFSGLQFPNYSSELNVNALELDDSALYLCASSFDRVNYEQYFGPGTRLTVT.

The chain employs TRBV9 and TRBJ2-5; TRBD2 aligns across 14 bases. Germline lookup yields CDR1 SGDLS and CDR2 YYNGEE. With V trimmed by 3 bases and J by 5 bases, 9 bases remained unmatched. This CDR3 comprises 17 residues. In DNA, the CDR3 is TGTGCCAGCAGCGGTGGACTAGCGGGGGGTCCCGGCGAGACCCAGTACTTC. It codes for CASSGGLAGGPGETQYF.

The chain employs TRBV11-3 and TRBJ2-3; D gene unclear. CDR3 length: 13 amino acids. V was shortened by 0 bases and J by 4 bases, with 5 bases between the two germline ends. CDR1 is SGHNT, CDR2 YENEEA, per germline. The DNA of the CDR3 is TGTGCCAGCAGCTTAGACTCCCCAGATACGCAGTATTTT. This translates into CASSLDSPDTQYF. Combining the CDR3 with reference TRBV11-3 and TRBJ2-3 gives the whole variable domain EAGVVQSPRYKIIEKKQPVAFWCNPISGHNTLYWYLQNLGQGPELLIRYENEEAVDDSQLPKDRFSAERLKGVDSTLKIQPAELGDSAVYLCASSLDSPDTQYFGPGTRLTVL.

This clone showed up just once. This chain uses TRBV9 with TRBJ2-5, with TRBD2 matching 8 bases. Trimming at V came to 0 bases and at J to 1 base, leaving 5 bases not matched to a gene. CDR3 length: 16 residues. The germline V gene has CDR1 SGDLS and CDR2 YYNGEE. CDR3 in amino acids: CASSVGAGGFQETQYF. The CDR3, as DNA: TGTGCCAGCAGCGTAGGGGCGGGGGGATTCCAAGAGACCCAGTACTTC.

The chain uses TRBV19 and TRBJ1-5, with TRBD1 identical over 11 bases. Trimming at V came to 7 bases and at J to 0 bases, leaving 23 bases not matched to a gene. From germline, CDR1 is LNHDA and CDR2 SQIVND (reference sequence). There are 22 residues in the CDR3. CDR3 residues: CASNYGGDRGAHSSYSNQPQHF. In DNA form, the CDR3 reads TGTGCCAGTAATTACGGTGGGGACAGGGGGGCGCATTCCTCTTATAGCAATCAGCCCCAGCATTTT.